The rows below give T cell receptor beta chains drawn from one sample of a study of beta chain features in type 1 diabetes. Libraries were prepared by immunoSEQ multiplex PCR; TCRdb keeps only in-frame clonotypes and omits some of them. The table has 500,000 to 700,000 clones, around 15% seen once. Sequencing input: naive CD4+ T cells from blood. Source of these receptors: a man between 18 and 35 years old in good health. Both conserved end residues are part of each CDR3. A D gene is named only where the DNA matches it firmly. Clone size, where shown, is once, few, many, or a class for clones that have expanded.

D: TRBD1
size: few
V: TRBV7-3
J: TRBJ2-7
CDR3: CASSLDRTYEQYF
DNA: TGTGCCAGCAGCTTGGACAGGACGTACGAGCAGTACTTC

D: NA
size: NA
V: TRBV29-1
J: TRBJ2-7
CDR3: CSVGPRSGLPLEQYF
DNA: TGCAGCGTTGGGCCGAGGAGCGGGCTTCCTTTGGAGCAGTACTTC

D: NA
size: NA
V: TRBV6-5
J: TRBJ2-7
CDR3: CASSLKGEGEQYF
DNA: TGTGCCAGCAGTTTAAAGGGAGAGGGCGAGCAGTACTTC

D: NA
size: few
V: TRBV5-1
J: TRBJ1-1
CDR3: CASSPLTGNTEAFF
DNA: TGCGCCAGCAGCCCCCTTACAGGGAACACTGAAGCTTTCTTT

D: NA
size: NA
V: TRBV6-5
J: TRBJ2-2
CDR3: CASSYPGGTGELFF
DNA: TGTGCCAGCAGTTACCCCGGTGGAACCGGGGAGCTGTTTTTT

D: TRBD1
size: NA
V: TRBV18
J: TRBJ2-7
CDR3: CASSPDRAYEQYF
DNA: TGTGCCAGCTCACCAGACAGGGCCTACGAGCAGTACTTC

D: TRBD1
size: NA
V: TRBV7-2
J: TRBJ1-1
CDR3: CASSLDPLGQGAVGTEAFF
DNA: TGTGCCAGCAGCTTAGACCCCTTGGGGCAGGGGGCGGTGGGCACTGAAGCTTTCTTT

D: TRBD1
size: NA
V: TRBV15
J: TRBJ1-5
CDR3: CATSPSRQGGGPQHF
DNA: TGTGCCACCAGCCCGTCAAGACAGGGGGGCGGGCCCCAGCATTTT

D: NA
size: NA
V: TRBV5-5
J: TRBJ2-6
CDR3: CASSSWTSGANVLTF
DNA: TGTGCCAGCAGCTCCTGGACCTCTGGGGCCAACGTCCTGACTTTC

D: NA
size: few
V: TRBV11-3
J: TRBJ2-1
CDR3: CASSFGSYNEQFF
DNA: TGTGCCAGCAGCTTCGGGTCCTACAATGAGCAGTTCTTC

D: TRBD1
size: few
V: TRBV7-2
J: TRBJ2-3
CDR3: CASTKDQGAVDTQYF
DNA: TGTGCCAGCACTAAGGATCAGGGGGCTGTAGATACGCAGTATTTT

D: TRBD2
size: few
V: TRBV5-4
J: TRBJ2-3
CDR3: CASSFFSGTSGADTQYF
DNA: TGTGCCAGCAGCTTTTTCTCCGGGACTAGCGGCGCAGATACGCAGTATTTT

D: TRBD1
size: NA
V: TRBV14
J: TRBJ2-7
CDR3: CASSPVPGQGGYEQYF
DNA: TGTGCCAGCAGCCCGGTACCGGGACAGGGGGGGTACGAGCAGTACTTC

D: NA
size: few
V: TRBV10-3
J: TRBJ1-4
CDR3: CAISGANEKLFF
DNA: TGTGCCATCAGTGGAGCTAATGAAAAACTGTTTTTT

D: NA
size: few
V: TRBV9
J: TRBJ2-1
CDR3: CASSVSAGWSYNEQFF
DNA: TGTGCCAGCAGCGTAAGTGCGGGGTGGTCCTACAATGAGCAGTTCTTC

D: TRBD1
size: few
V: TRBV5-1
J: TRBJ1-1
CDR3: CASSFGTGGGNTEAFF
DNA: TGCGCCAGCAGCTTCGGGACAGGGGGCGGGAACACTGAAGCTTTCTTT

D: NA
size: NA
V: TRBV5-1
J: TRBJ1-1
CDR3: CASSLEALNTEAFF
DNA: TGCGCCAGCAGCTTGGAGGCACTTAACACTGAAGCTTTCTTT

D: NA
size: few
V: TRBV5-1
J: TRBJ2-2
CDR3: CASSEQTVWTGELFF
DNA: TGCGCCAGCAGCGAGCAGACCGTCTGGACCGGGGAGCTGTTTTTT

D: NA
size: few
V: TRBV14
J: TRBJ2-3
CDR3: CASSWRATDTQYF
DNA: TGTGCCAGCAGCTGGAGAGCCACAGATACGCAGTATTTT

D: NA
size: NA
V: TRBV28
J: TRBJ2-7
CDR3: CASSLIPGGPLKYEQYF
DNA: TGTGCCAGCAGTTTAATTCCCGGCGGACCCCTCAAGTACGAGCAGTACTTC

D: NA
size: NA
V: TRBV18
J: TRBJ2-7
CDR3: CATRGASPSGEQYF
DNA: TGTGCCACCCGTGGGGCATCCCCCTCTGGGGAGCAGTACTTC

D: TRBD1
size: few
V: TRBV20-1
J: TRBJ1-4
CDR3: CSARGPGQINF
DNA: TGCAGTGCTAGAGGCCCGGGACAGATAAATTTT

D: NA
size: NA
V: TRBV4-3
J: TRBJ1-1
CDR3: CASSPEKQGETEAFF
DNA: TGCGCCAGCAGCCCCGAGAAACAGGGCGAAACTGAAGCTTTCTTT

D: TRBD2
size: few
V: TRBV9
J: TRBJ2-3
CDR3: CASSVATSGSSDTQYF
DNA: TGTGCCAGCAGCGTAGCGACTAGCGGGAGCTCGGATACGCAGTATTTT

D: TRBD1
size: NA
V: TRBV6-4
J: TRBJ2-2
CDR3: CATPQDRFTGELFF
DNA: TGTGCCACCCCTCAGGACAGGTTTACCGGGGAGCTGTTTTTT

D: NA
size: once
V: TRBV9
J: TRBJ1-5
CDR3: CASSPSGGDQPQHF
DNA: TGTGCCAGCAGCCCCTCGGGAGGTGATCAGCCCCAGCATTTT

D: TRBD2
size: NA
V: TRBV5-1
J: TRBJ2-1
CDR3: CASSVLTSGVGNEQFF
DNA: TGCGCCAGCAGCGTTCTCACTAGCGGGGTGGGCAATGAGCAGTTCTTC

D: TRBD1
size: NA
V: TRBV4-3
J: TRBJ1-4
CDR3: CASSQGTGGNEKLFF
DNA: TGCGCCAGCAGCCAGGGAACAGGGGGGAATGAAAAACTGTTTTTT

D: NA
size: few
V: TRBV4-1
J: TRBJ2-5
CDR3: CASSQDPYQETQYF
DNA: TGCGCCAGCAGCCAAGATCCGTACCAAGAGACCCAGTACTTC

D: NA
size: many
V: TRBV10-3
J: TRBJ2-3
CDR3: CAISESKGPIPTDTQYF
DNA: TGTGCCATCAGTGAGTCCAAGGGACCAATTCCCACAGATACGCAGTATTTT

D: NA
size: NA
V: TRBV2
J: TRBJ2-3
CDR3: CASSEVEYTQYF
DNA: TGTGCCAGCAGTGAAGTGGAGTATACGCAGTATTTT

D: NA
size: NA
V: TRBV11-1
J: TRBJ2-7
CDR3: CASSLDGLGEQYF
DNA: TGTGCCAGCAGTTTGGACGGACTGGGCGAGCAGTACTTC

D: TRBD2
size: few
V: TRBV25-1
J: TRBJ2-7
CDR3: CASSGTSGRTYEQYF
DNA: TGTGCCAGCAGCGGGACTAGCGGGAGAACCTACGAGCAGTACTTC

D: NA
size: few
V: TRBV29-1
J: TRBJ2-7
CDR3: CSVDEGSYEQYF
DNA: TGCAGCGTTGATGAGGGCTCCTACGAGCAGTACTTC

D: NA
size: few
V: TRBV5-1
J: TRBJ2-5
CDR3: CASSTQGLVETQYF
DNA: TGCGCCAGCAGCACTCAGGGTCTTGTGGAGACCCAGTACTTC

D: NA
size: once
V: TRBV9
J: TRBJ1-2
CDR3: CASSTWTRDGYTF
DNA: TGTGCCAGCAGCACATGGACAAGGGATGGCTACACCTTC

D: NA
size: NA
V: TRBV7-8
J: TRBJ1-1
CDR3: CASSLATDLEAFF
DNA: TGTGCCAGCAGCCTAGCGACAGACCTGGAAGCTTTCTTT

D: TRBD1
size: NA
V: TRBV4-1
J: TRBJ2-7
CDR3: CASSQESYGTGADEQYF
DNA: TGCGCCAGCAGCCAAGAATCCTACGGGACAGGGGCAGACGAGCAGTACTTC

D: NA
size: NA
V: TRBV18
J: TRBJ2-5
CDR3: CASQGGPETQYF
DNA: TGTGCCTCGCAGGGCGGGCCAGAGACCCAGTACTTC

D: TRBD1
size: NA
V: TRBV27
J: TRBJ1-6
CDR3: CASSLPGQGSPLHF
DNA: TGTGCCAGCAGTTTACCTGGACAGGGTTCACCCCTCCACTTT

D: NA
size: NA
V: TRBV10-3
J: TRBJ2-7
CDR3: CAISQNYEQYF
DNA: TGTGCCATCAGTCAAAACTACGAGCAGTACTTC

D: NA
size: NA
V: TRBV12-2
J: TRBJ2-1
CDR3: CASRLSGAVLYNEQFF
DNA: TGTGCAAGTCGCTTATCAGGGGCGGTCCTCTACAATGAGCAGTTCTTC

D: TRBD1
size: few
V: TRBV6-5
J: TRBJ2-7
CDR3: CASKPGQGAYEQYF
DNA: TGTGCCAGCAAACCGGGACAGGGGGCGTACGAGCAGTACTTC